This T cell receptor (beta chain) is drawn from a study of cytomegalovirus exposure and HLA in healthy donors. Study conclusions and caveats: Looking again later, the authors saw that most CMV-associated TCR beta chains seemed HLA-restricted.

On this clone itself: Its target is not known.

PCR was performed using 60 Vbeta and 13 Jbeta primers. Profiled with immunoSEQ multiplex PCR; TCRdb holds only in-frame clones, not every one. In the table there are some 150,000 clones, over 60% of which are singletons. What was sequenced was PBMCs. This receptor was taken from a woman aged 30 to 39 in good health and CMV-seronegative.

This CDR3 is CASSSGGGGPGNTIYF. The CDR3 DNA sequence: TGTGCCAGCAGCTCCGGAGGAGGGGGCCCTGGAAACACCATATATTTT. V and J are TRBV7-9 and TRBJ1-3; 7 bases agree with TRBD1. The ends lost 4 bases at V and 2 bases at J; junction bases unmatched: 8. The CDR3 extends over 16 amino acids. Germline V lookup: CDR1 SEHNR, CDR2 FQNEAQ (reference sequence).